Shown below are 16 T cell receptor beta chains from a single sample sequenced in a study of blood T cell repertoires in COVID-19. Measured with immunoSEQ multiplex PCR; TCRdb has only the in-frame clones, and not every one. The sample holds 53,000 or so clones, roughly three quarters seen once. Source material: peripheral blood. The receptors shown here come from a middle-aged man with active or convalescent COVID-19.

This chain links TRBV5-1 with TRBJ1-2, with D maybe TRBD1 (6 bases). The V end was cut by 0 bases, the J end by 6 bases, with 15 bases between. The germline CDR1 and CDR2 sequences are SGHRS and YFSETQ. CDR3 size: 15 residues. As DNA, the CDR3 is TGCGCCAGCAGCTTGGCAGGCCAGGGGTCGAATGGCTACACCTTC. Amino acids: CASSLAGQGSNGYTF.

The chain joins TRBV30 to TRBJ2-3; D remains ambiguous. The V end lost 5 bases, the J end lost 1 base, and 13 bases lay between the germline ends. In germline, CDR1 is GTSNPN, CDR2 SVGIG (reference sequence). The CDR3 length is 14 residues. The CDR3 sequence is CAWERVRGTDTQYF. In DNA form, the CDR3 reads TGTGCCTGGGAGCGAGTACGGGGCACAGATACGCAGTATTTT.

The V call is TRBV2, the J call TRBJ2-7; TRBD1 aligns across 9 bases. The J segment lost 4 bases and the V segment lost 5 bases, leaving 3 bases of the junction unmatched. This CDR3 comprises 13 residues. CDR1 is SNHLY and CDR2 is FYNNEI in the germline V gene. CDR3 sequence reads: CASSQDRGYEQYF. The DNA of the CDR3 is TGTGCCAGCAGTCAGGACAGGGGTTACGAGCAGTACTTC.

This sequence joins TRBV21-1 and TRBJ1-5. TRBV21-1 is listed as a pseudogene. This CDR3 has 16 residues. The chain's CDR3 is CASSKVGGQCNQPQHF. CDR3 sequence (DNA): TGTGCCAGCAGCAAAGTGGGGGGTCAGTGTAATCAGCCCCAGCATTTT.

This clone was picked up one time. The CDR3 DNA follows: TGTGCCTGGAGTCCCCTGCGCGGCTACACCTTC. Protein product: CAWSPLRGYTF. This sequence joins TRBV30 and TRBJ1-2; no clear D gene. CDR3 size: 11 residues. The V and J ends lost 2 bases and 8 bases respectively, with 9 bases between them. Germline CDR1 is GTSNPN and CDR2 is SVGIG (reference sequence).

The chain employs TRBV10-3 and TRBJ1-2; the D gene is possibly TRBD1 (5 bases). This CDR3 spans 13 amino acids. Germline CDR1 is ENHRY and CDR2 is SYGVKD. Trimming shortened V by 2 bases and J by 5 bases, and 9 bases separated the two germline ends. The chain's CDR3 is CAISEDSEYGYTF. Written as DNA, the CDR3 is TGTGCCATCAGTGAGGACAGCGAATATGGCTACACCTTC.

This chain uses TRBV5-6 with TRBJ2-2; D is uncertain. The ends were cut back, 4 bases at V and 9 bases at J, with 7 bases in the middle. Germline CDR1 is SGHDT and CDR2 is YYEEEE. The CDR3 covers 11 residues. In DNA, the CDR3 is TGTGCCAGCAGCCGAGATCGGGAGCTGTTTTTT. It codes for CASSRDRELFF.

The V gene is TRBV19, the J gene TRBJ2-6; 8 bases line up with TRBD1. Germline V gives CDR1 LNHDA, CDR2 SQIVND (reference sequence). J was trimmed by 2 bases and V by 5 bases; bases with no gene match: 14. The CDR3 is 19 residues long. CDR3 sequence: CASSVKAGGEGTGANVLTF. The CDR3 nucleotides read TGTGCCAGTAGTGTAAAAGCAGGGGGCGAGGGAACTGGGGCCAACGTCCTGACTTTC.

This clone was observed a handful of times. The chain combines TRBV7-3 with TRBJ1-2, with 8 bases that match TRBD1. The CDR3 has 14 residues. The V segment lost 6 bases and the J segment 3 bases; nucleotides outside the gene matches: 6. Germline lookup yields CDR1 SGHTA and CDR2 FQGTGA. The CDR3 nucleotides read TGTGCCAGCAGTATAGACAGGGGTGACTATGGCTACACCTTC. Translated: CASSIDRGDYGYTF.

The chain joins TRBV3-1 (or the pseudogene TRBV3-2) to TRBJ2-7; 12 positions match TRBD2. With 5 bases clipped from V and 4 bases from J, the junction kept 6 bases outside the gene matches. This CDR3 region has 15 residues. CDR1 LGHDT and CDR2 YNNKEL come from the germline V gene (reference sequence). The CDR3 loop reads CASSMRTSGTYEQYF. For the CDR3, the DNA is TGTGCCAGCAGCATGCGGACTAGCGGGACGTACGAGCAGTACTTC.

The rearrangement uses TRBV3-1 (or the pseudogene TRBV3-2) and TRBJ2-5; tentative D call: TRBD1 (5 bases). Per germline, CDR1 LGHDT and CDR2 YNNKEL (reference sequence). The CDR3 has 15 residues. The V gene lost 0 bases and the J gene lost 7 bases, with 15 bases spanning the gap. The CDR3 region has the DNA TGTGCCAGCAGCCAAGAGGGCCACAGGTCATCGACCCAGTACTTC. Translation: CASSQEGHRSSTQYF.

As DNA, the CDR3 is TGTGCCAGCAGCTTAGGGCAGGGGGATTCACCCCTCCACTTT. Residues: CASSLGQGDSPLHF. V usage is TRBV11-2 and J usage is TRBJ1-6; 7 positions match TRBD1. The CDR3 is 14 residues long. Germline values: CDR1 SGHAT, CDR2 FQNNGV. V was clipped by 1 base and J by 8 bases; unmatched bases: 2.

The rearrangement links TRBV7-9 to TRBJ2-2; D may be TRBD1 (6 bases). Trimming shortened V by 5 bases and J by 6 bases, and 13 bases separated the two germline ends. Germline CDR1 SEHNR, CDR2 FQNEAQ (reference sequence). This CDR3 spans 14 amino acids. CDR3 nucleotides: TGTGCCAGCAGCCCCGAGAGGGGGTCCGGGGAGCTGTTTTTT. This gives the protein CASSPERGSGELFF.

The CDR3 DNA reads TGTGCCAGTATTGGAGGGAACTACAATGAGCAGTTCTTC. Amino acid sequence: CASIGGNYNEQFF. The V gene is TRBV19, the J gene TRBJ2-1; tentatively, D is TRBD2 (6 bases). The CDR3 extends over 13 amino acids. Germline V gene sequence: CDR1 LNHDA, CDR2 SQIVND (reference sequence). V lost 7 bases and J lost 3, with 10 bases in between. The full variable domain, completed using reference TRBV19 and TRBJ2-1, is DGGITQSPKYLFRKEGQNVTLSCEQNLNHDAMYWYRQDPGQGLRLIYYSQIVNDFQKGDIAEGYSVSREKKESFPLTVTSAQKNPTAFYLCASIGGNYNEQFFGPGTRLTVL.

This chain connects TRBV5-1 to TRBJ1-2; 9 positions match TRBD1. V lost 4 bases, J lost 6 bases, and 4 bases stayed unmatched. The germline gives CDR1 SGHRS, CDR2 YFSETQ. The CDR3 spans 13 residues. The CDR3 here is CASSVRQGDGYTF. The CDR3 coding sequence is TGCGCCAGCAGCGTACGACAGGGGGATGGCTACACCTTC.

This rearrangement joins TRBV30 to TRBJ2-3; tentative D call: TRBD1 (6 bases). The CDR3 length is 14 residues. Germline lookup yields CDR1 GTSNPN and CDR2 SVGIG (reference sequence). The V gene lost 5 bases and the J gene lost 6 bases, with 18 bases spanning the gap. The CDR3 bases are TGTGCCTGGGTCCGAAATAAACAGGGCGATACGCAGTATTTT. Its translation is CAWVRNKQGDTQYF.